This T cell receptor (beta chain) was profiled in a study of Graves' ophthalmopathy and Graves' hyperthyroidism. Study background: No treatment had been given when peripheral blood was collected at initial diagnosis. The study, taken as a whole, reports: Forecasting of ophthalmopathy progression by the model achieved around 71% sensitivity and roughly 78% specificity.

TCR beta CDR3 regions were amplified from RNA transcripts. The workflow started with a first-round RT-PCR run with HTBI primers and then moved on to a second-round multiplex PCR. TCRdb re-derived calls from the multiplex PCR reads in MiXCR, one entry per CDR3 protein. The table lists fewer than 400,000 distinct CDR3 sequences, 18% of them singletons. This clonotype was picked up many times. Its target is unknown. Clinicians made diagnoses from clinical symptoms, serum thyroxine, TRAb, thyroid ultrasound and orbital computed tomography. The PBMCs originated from roughly 9.6 ml of fresh peripheral blood. CDR1 is MNHNS, CDR2 SASEGT, per germline. CDR3 length equals 15 residues. With 0 bases removed from V and 8 bases from J, the gap between germline ends came to 16 bases.

Sequencing used peripheral blood. This clonotype was obtained from a young woman with Graves' ophthalmopathy. The chain combines TRBV6-1 with TRBJ1-2; D gene ambiguous. The CDR3 nucleotides read TGTGCCAGCAGTGAAGCCCCCGGCAGAAGCTGGGGCTACACCTTC. This sequence encodes CASSEAPGRSWGYTF.